This T cell receptor beta chain was recorded in a study of blood T cells in healthy people across ages. Study summary: Capture via template switching afforded approximately one barcoded beta molecule per two T cells.

Worth noting for this clonotype: Its cognate antigen is unknown.

After removal of 11 bases from V and 6 bases from J, the junction contained 19 bases not matched to a gene. The CDR3 consists of 16 residues. The germline V gene has CDR1 ENHRY and CDR2 SYGVKD. Study findings and constraints: Unsorted PBMCs blocked a conclusive comparison of naive and antigen-experienced cells. Per million T cells, TCR beta diversity dropped roughly linearly as age increased.

Combining a sample-barcoded 5' primer with a J-beta primer mix, a second PCR ran for roughly 7 to 11 cycles. TCRdb analysed the 5' RACE reads with MiXCR anew, one entry per CDR3 protein. The repertoire holds 1.2 million to 1.5 million distinct CDR3 sequences, approximately 59% seen once, with 6.5% to 8% in the top ten. V usage is TRBV10-3 and J usage is TRBJ2-1, with TRBD1 matching over 7 bases. The sequence was obtained from a man aged 18 to 29 in good health. The sequenced material came from blood. CDR3 residues: CAFRANEGAGFNEQFF. The CDR3 coding sequence is TGTGCCTTTCGAGCAAACGAGGGGGCTGGGTTCAATGAGCAGTTCTTC.